The 5 T cell receptor beta chains given below trace back to one sample, sequenced in a study of blood T cell repertoires in COVID-19. TCRdb's table, derived via immunoSEQ multiplex PCR, lists solely in-frame clones and lacks some. The sample has 100,000 to 150,000 clones, about 87% seen once. Sequencing was carried out using peripheral blood. These receptors came from a woman aged 55 to 70 with acute or convalescent COVID-19.

The chain uses TRBV19 and TRBJ1-5; 7 bases are shared with TRBD1. The length of the CDR3 is 15 residues. Trimming cost V 3 bases and J 0 bases; bases outside gene matches: 2. Looked up from germline, CDR1 is LNHDA and CDR2 is SQIVND (reference sequence). The chain's CDR3 is CASSMGQYSNQPQHF. CDR3 in DNA: TGTGCCAGTAGTATGGGACAGTATAGCAATCAGCCCCAGCATTTT.

V gene TRBV6-2 or TRBV6-3 combines with J gene TRBJ2-1; 10 nucleotides agree with TRBD2. The germline V gene has CDR1 MNHEY and CDR2 SVGEGT. Unmatched junction bases numbered 7, after V lost 8 bases and J lost 3 bases. The CDR3 is made up of 15 amino acids. CDR3 residues: CASCRAGGVYNEQFF. Here the CDR3 DNA reads TGTGCCAGCTGCCGAGCGGGAGGGGTCTACAATGAGCAGTTCTTC.

V gene TRBV3-1 (or the pseudogene TRBV3-2) combines with J gene TRBJ2-1, with 9 bases matching TRBD2. V lost 4 bases and J lost 6; bases outside the gene matches: 7. The CDR3 length is 15 residues. Germline CDR1 is LGHDT and CDR2 is YNNKEL (reference sequence). The CDR3 is CASSPGGTSRNEQFF. Here the CDR3 DNA reads TGTGCCAGCAGCCCAGGGGGGACTAGCCGCAATGAGCAGTTCTTC.

In this sample, this clone turned up once. CDR3 bases: TGTGCCAGCAATCACCTACTTAGTAGCGGGAGATGGAATGAGCAGTTCTTC. Translation gives CASNHLLSSGRWNEQFF. V is TRBV2 and J is TRBJ2-1; TRBD2 aligns across 9 bases. CDR1 and CDR2 from the germline V gene are SNHLY and FYNNEI. With V trimmed by 7 bases and J by 7 bases, 17 bases remained unmatched. The CDR3 length is 17 residues.

The chain recombines TRBV30 with TRBJ1-1; tentative D call: TRBD1 (6 bases). Per the germline V gene, CDR1 is GTSNPN and CDR2 is SVGIG (reference sequence). CDR3 size: 13 residues. V was clipped by 2 bases and J by 4 bases, with 11 bases between them. In nucleotides, the CDR3 is TGTGCCTGGAGTTCAAACAGGGCCACTGAAGCTTTCTTT. This translates into CAWSSNRATEAFF. The whole variable domain, remainder taken from reference TRBV30 and TRBJ1-1, is SQTIHQWPATLVQPVGSPLSLECTVEGTSNPNLYWYRQAAGRGLQLLFYSVGIGQISSEVPQNLSASRPQDRQFILSSKKLLLSDSGFYLCAWSSNRATEAFFGQGTRLTVV.